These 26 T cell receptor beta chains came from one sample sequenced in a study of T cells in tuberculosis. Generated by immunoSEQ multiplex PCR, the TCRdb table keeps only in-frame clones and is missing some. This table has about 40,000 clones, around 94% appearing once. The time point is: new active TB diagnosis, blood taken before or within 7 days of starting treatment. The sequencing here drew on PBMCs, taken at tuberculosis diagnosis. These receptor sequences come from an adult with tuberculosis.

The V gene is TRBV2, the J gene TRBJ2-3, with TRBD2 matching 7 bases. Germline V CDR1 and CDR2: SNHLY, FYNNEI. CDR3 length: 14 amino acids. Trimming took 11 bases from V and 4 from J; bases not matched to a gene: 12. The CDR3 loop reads CAGKLGLGPDTQYF. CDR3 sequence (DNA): TGTGCCGGGAAACTAGGACTAGGCCCAGATACGCAGTATTTT.

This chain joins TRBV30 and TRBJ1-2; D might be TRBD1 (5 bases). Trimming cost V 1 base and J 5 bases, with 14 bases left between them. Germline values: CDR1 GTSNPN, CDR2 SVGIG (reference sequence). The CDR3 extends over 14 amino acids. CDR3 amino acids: CAWSATLQGYGYTF. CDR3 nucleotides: TGTGCCTGGAGTGCAACACTCCAGGGATATGGCTACACCTTC. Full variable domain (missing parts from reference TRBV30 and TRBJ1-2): SQTIHQWPATLVQPVGSPLSLECTVEGTSNPNLYWYRQAAGRGLQLLFYSVGIGQISSEVPQNLSASRPQDRQFILSSKKLLLSDSGFYLCAWSATLQGYGYTFGSGTRLTVV.

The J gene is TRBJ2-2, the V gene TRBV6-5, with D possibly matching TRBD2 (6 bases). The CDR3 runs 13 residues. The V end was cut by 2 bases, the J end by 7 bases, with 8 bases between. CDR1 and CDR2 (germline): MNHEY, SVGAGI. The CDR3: CASSYRGNGELFF. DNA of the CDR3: TGTGCCAGCAGTTACCGGGGGAACGGGGAGCTGTTTTTT.

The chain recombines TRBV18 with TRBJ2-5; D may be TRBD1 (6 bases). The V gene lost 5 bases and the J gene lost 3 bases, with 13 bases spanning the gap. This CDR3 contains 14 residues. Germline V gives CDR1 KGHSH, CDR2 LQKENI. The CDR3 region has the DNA TGTGCCAGCTCAGGAAGACAGGAGGAAGAGACCCAGTACTTC. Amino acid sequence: CASSGRQEEETQYF.

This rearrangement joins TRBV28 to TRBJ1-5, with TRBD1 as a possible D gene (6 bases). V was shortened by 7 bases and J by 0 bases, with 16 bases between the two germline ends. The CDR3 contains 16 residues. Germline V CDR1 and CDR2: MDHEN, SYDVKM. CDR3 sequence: CASKPGGELSNQPQHF. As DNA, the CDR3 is TGTGCCAGCAAACCGGGGGGCGAGCTTAGCAATCAGCCCCAGCATTTT.

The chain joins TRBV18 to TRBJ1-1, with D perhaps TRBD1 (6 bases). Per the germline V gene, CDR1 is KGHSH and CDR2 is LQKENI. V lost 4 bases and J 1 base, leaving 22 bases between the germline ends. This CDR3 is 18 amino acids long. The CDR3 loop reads CASSRYGQGSRGNTEAFF. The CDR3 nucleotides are TGTGCCAGCTCACGCTATGGGCAGGGGAGTAGAGGGAACACTGAAGCTTTCTTT.

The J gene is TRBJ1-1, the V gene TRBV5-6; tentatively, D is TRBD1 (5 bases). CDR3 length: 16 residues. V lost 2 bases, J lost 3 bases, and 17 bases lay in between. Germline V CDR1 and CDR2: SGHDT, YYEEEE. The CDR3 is CASSLLRGGRDTEAFF. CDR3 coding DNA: TGTGCCAGCAGCTTACTGCGGGGCGGGCGGGACACTGAAGCTTTCTTT.

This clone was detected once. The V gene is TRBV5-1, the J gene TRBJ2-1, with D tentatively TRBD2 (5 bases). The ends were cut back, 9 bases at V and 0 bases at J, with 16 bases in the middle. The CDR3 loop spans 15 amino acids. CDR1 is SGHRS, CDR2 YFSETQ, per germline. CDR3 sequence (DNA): TGCGCCACCCGTCGTACGGGGAGCTCCTACAATGAGCAGTTCTTC. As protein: CATRRTGSSYNEQFF.

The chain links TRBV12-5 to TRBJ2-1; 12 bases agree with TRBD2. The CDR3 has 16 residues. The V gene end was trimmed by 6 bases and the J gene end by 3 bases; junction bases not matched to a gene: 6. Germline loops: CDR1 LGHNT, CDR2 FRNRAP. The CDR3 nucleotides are TGTGCTAGTGGGCTGAAACTAGCGGGGGGCTACAATGAGCAGTTCTTC. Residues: CASGLKLAGGYNEQFF.

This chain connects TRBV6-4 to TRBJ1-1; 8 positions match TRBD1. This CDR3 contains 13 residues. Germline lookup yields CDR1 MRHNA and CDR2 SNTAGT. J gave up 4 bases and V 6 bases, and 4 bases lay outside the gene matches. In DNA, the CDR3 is TGTGCCAGCAGGGACAGGGAGGGCACTGAAGCTTTCTTT. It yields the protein CASRDREGTEAFF.

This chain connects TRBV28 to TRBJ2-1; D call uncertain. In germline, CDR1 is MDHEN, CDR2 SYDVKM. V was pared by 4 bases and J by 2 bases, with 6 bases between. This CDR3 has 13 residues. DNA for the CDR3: TGTGCCAGCAGTTCCGCGGCCTACAATGAGCAGTTCTTC. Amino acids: CASSSAAYNEQFF.

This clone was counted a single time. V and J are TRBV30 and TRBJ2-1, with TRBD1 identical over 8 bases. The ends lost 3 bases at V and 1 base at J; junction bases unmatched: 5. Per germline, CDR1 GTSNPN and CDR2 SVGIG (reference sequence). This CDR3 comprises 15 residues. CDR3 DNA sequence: TGTGCCTGGAGCGGGACAGGCCCGTCCTACAATGAGCAGTTCTTC. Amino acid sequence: CAWSGTGPSYNEQFF. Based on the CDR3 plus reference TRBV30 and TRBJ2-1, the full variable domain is SQTIHQWPATLVQPVGSPLSLECTVEGTSNPNLYWYRQAAGRGLQLLFYSVGIGQISSEVPQNLSASRPQDRQFILSSKKLLLSDSGFYLCAWSGTGPSYNEQFFGPGTRLTVL.

The CDR3 DNA sequence: TGTGCCAGCAGTGAATCGGGGGATCGTAATTCACCCCTCCACTTT. Encoded protein: CASSESGDRNSPLHF. This chain joins TRBV2 and TRBJ1-6; D might be TRBD1 (5 bases). Germline CDR1 is SNHLY and CDR2 is FYNNEI. This CDR3 comprises 15 residues. The V end lost 2 bases, the J end lost 6 bases, and 11 bases lay between the germline ends.

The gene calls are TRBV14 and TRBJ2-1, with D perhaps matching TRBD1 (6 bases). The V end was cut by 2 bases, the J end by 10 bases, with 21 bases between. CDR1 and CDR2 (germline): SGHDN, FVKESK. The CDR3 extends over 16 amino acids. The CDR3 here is CASSQRTTGPYGEQFF. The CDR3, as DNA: TGTGCCAGCAGCCAAAGAACAACAGGGCCTTACGGGGAGCAGTTCTTC. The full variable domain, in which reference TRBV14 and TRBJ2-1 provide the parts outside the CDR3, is EAGVTQFPSHSVIEKGQTVTLRCDPISGHDNLYWYRRVMGKEIKFLLHFVKESKQDESGMPNNRFLAERTGGTYSTLKVQPAELEDSGVYFCASSQRTTGPYGEQFFGPGTRLTVL.

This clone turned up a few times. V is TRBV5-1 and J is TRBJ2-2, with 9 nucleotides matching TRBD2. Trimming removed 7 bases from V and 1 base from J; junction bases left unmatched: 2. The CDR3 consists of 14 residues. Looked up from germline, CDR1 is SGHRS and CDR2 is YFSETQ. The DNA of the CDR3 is TGCGCCAGCGAGACTAGCGGGAACACCGGGGAGCTGTTTTTT. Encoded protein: CASETSGNTGELFF.

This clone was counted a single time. The CDR3 sequence: CASSEAVRNSPLHF. CDR3 sequence (DNA): TGCGCCAGCAGTGAGGCGGTTAGGAATTCACCCCTCCACTTT. The gene calls are TRBV10-1 and TRBJ1-6; unclear D gene. Trimming stripped 2 bases from V and 7 bases from J, with 9 bases between. This CDR3 spans 14 amino acids. The germline V gene has CDR1 WNHNN and CDR2 SYGVQD (reference sequence).

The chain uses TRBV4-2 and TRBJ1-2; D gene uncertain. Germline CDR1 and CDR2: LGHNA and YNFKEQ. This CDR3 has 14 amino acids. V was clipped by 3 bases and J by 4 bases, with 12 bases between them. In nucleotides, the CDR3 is TGTGCCAGCAGCCAGGGAGGGAATGTCTATGGCTACACCTTC. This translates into CASSQGGNVYGYTF.

DNA of the CDR3: TGCGCCAGCAGCTTGGCACTAGCGGGGGGATCGGATACGCAGTATTTT. Protein product: CASSLALAGGSDTQYF. The V call is TRBV5-1, the J call TRBJ2-3; 12 nucleotides agree with TRBD2. From germline, CDR1 is SGHRS and CDR2 YFSETQ. V gave up 0 bases and J gave up 6 bases; unmatched junction bases: 5. The CDR3 covers 16 residues.

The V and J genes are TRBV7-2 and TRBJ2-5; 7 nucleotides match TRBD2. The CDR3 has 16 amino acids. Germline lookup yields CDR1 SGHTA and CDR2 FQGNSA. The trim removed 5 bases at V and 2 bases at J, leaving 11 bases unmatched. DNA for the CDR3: TGTGCCAGCAGCAGAGCCAAATGGGGGGGACAAGAGACCCAGTACTTC. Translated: CASSRAKWGGQETQYF.

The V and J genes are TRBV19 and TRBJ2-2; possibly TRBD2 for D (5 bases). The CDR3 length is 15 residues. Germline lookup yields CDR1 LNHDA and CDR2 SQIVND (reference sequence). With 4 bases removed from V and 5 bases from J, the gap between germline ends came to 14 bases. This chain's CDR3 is CASSTSGYSTGELFF. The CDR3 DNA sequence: TGTGCCAGTAGTACCTCGGGGTATTCGACCGGGGAGCTGTTTTTT.

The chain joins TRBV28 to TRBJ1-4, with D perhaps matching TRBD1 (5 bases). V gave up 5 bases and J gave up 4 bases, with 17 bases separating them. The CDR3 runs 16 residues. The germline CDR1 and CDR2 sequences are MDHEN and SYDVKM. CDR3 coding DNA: TGTGCCAGCAGTCCCAGGAGGGGAGGGCATAATGAAAAACTGTTTTTT. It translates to CASSPRRGGHNEKLFF.

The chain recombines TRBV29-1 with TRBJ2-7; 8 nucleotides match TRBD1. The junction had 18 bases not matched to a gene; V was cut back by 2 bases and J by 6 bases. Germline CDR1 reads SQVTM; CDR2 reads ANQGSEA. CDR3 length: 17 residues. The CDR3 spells CSVEPSSRTGWICEQYF. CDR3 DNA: TGCAGCGTTGAACCGTCCTCCCGGACAGGGTGGATTTGCGAGCAGTACTTC.

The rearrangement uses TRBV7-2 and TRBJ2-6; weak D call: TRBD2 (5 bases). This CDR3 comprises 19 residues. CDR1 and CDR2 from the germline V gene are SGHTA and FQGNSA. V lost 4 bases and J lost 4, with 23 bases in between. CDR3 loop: CASSSKAGFLLTGANVLTF. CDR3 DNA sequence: TGTGCCAGCAGCTCGAAGGCGGGTTTCCTCTTGACGGGGGCCAACGTCCTGACTTTC.

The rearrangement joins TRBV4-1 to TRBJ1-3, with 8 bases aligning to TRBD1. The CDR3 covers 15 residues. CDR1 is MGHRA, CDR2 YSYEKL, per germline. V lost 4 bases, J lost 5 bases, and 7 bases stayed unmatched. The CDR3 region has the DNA TGCGCCAGCAGCCCCGGACAGGGAATAAGAAACACCATATATTTT. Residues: CASSPGQGIRNTIYF.

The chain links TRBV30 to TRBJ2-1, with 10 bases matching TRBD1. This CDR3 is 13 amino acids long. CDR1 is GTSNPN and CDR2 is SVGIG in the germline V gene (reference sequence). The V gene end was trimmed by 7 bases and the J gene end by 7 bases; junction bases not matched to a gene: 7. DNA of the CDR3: TGTGCCTCGGGACAGGGGAAGGTAAATGAGCAGTTCTTC. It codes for CASGQGKVNEQFF.

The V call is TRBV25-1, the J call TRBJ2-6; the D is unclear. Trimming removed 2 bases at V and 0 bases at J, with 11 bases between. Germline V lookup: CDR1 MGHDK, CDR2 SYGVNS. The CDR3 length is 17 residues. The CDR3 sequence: CASSETSIPSGANVLTF. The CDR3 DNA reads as TGTGCCAGCAGTGAAACAAGTATACCCTCTGGGGCCAACGTCCTGACTTTC.